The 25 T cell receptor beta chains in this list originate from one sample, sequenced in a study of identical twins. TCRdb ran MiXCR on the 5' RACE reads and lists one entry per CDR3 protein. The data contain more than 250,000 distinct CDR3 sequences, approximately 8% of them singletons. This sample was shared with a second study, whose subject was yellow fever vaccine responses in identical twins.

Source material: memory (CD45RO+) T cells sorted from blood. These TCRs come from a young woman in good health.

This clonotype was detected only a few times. CDR3 nucleotides: TGTGCCAGCCACTCCGGGACTCGAGACAATGAGCAGTTCTTC. It yields the protein CASHSGTRDNEQFF. This chain uses TRBV11-3 with TRBJ2-1; tentative D call: TRBD2 (6 bases). Deletions cut 8 bases from V and 5 bases from J, with 16 bases between. CDR3 length: 14 residues. Germline V gene sequence: CDR1 SGHNT, CDR2 YENEEA.

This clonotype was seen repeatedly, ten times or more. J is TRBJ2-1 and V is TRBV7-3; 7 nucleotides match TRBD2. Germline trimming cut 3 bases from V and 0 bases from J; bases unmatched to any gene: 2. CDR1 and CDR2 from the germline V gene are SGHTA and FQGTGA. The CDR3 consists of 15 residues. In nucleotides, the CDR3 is TGTGCCAGCAGCTTCATAGCGGGCTCCTACAATGAGCAGTTCTTC. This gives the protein CASSFIAGSYNEQFF.

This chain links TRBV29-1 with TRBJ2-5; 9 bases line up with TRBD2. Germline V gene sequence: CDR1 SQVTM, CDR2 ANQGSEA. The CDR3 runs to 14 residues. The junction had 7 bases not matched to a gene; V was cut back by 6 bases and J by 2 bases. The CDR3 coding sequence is TGCAGCGTGCCAGCGGGGGGCGCACAAGAGACCCAGTACTTC. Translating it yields CSVPAGGAQETQYF.

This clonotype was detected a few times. The CDR3 spells CSATFGGTSGSWETQYF. As DNA, the CDR3 is TGCAGTGCCACCTTTGGGGGGACTAGCGGGAGTTGGGAGACCCAGTACTTC. The chain uses TRBV20-1 and TRBJ2-5; 14 nucleotides line up with TRBD2. This CDR3 has 17 residues. V trimming: 6 bases; J trimming: 5 bases; junction bases outside the gene matches: 14. CDR1 is DFQATT and CDR2 is SNEGSKA in the germline V gene (reference sequence).

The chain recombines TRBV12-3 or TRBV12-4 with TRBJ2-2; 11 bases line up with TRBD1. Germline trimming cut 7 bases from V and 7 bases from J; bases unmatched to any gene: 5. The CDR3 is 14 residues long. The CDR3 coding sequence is TGTGCCAGCATCCTGGGACAGGGGGGCGGGGAGCTGTTTTTT. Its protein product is CASILGQGGGELFF.

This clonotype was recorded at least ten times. The CDR3 loop reads CASSKDGLISYNEQFF. DNA of the CDR3: TGTGCCAGTAGTAAGGACGGGCTTATCTCCTACAATGAGCAGTTCTTC. This chain connects TRBV19 to TRBJ2-1, with no clear D. Looked up from germline, CDR1 is LNHDA and CDR2 is SQIVND (reference sequence). V lost 4 bases and J lost 0, with 13 bases in between. This CDR3 is built from 16 residues.

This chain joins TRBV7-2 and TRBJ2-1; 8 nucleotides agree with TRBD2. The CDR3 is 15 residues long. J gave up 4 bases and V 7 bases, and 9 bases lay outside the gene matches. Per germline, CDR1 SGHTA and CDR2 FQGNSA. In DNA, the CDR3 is TGTGCCAGCACCCCGAGGCTAGCGGGTTACAATGAGCAGTTCTTC. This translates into CASTPRLAGYNEQFF. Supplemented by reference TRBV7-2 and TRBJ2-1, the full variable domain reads GAGVSQSPSNKVTEKGKDVELRCDPISGHTALYWYRQSLGQGLEFLIYFQGNSAPDKSGLPSDRFSAERTGGSVSTLTIQRTQQEDSAVYLCASTPRLAGYNEQFFGPGTRLTVL.

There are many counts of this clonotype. CDR3: CASRPYGGPSTDTQYF. In DNA, the CDR3 is TGTGCCAGCAGACCCTATGGAGGCCCTAGCACAGATACGCAGTATTTT. The J gene is TRBJ2-3, the V gene TRBV5-8, with D perhaps matching TRBD2 (5 bases). The CDR3 extends over 16 amino acids. CDR1 is SGHTS and CDR2 is YDEGEE in the germline V gene. Trimming took off 5 bases at V and 0 bases at J, with 16 bases between the two ends.

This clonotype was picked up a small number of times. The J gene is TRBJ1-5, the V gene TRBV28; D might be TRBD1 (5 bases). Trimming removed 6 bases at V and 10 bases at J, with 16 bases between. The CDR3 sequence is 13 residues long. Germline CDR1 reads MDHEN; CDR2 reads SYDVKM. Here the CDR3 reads CASSLKGRDPQHF. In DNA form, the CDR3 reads TGTGCCAGCAGCCTCAAGGGGCGGGACCCCCAGCATTTT.

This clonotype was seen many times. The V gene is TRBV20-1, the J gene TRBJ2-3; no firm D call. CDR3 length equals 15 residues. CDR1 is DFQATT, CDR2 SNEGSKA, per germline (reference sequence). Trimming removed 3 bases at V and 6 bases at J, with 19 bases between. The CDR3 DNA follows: TGCAGTGCTAGGCCCACCCCGGAGAAAATGGATACGCAGTATTTT. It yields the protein CSARPTPEKMDTQYF.

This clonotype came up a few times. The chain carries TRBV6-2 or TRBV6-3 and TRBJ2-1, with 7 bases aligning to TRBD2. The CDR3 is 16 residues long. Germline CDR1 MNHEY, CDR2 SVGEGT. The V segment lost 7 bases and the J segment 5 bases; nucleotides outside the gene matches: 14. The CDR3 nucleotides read TGTGCCAGCACCCCCCCGGTGCTAGCGGATGACAATGAGCAGTTCTTC. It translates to CASTPPVLADDNEQFF.

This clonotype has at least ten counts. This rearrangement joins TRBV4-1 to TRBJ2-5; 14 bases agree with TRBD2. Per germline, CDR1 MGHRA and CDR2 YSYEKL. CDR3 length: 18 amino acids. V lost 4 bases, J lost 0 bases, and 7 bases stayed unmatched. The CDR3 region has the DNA TGCGCCAGCAGCCCGGGACTAGCGGGGGCTCCGTACCAAGAGACCCAGTACTTC. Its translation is CASSPGLAGAPYQETQYF.

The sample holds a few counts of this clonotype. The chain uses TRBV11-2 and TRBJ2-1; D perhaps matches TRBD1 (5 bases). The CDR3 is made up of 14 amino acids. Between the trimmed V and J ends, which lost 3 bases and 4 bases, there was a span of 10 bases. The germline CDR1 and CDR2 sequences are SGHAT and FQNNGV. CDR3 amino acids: CASSFEGAYNEQFF. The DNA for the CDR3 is TGTGCCAGCAGCTTCGAAGGGGCTTACAATGAGCAGTTCTTC. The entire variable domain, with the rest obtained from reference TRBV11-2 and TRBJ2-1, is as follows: EAGVAQSPRYKIIEKRQSVAFWCNPISGHATLYWYQQILGQGPKLLIQFQNNGVVDDSQLPKDRFSAERLKGVDSTLKIQPAKLEDSAVYLCASSFEGAYNEQFFGPGTRLTVL.

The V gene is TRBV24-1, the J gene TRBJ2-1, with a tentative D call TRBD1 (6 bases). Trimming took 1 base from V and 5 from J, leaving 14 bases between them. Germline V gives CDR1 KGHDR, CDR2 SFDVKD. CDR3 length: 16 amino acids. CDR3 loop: CATSDFGQGKHNEQFF. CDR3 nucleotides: TGTGCCACCAGTGATTTCGGCCAGGGGAAGCACAATGAGCAGTTCTTC.

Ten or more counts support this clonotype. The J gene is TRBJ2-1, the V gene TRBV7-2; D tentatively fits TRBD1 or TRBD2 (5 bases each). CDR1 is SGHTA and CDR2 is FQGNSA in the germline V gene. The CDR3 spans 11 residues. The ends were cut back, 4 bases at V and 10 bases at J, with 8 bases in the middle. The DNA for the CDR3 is TGTGCCAGCAGCTCCCGGGACGAGCAGTTCTTC. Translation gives CASSSRDEQFF.

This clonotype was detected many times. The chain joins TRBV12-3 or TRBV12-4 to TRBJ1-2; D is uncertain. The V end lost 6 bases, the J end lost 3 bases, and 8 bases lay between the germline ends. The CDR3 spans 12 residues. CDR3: CASSPHDYGYTF. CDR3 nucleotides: TGTGCCAGCAGCCCCCATGACTATGGCTACACCTTC.

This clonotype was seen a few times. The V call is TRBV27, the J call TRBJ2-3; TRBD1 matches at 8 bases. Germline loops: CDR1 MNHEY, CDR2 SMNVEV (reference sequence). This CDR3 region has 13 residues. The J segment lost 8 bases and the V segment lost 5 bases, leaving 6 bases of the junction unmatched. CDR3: CASSPQGAGTQYF. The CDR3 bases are TGTGCCAGCAGTCCCCAGGGGGCTGGTACGCAGTATTTT.

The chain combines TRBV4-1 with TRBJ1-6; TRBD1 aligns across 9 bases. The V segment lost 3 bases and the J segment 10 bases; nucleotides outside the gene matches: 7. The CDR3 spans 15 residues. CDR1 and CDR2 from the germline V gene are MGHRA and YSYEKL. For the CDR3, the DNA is TGCGCCAGCAGCCACACGGACAGGGGAGACTCACCCCTCCACTTT. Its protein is CASSHTDRGDSPLHF.

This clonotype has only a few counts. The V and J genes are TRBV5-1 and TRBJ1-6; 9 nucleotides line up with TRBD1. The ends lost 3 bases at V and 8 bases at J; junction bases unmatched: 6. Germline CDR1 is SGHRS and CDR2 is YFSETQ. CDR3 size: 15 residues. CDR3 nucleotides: TGCGCCAGCAGCTGGGACAGGGCTGGGGATTCACCCCTCCACTTT. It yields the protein CASSWDRAGDSPLHF.

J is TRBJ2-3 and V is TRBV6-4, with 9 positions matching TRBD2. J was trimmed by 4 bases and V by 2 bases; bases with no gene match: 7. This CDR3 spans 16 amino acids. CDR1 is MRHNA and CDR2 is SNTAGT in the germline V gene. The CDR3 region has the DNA TGTGCCAGCAGTGACACCGCGGGAGGGTCACCAGATACGCAGTATTTT. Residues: CASSDTAGGSPDTQYF.

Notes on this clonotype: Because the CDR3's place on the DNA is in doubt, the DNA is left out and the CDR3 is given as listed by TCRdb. The CDR3 loop is CFCASSPRLLGASYNEQFF. The rearrangement joins TRBV7-5 to TRBJ2-1; the D call in the table, TRBD1, was not verified against the DNA. TRBV7-5 is listed as a pseudogene. Inclusive of both ends, the CDR3 amounts to 19 amino acids.

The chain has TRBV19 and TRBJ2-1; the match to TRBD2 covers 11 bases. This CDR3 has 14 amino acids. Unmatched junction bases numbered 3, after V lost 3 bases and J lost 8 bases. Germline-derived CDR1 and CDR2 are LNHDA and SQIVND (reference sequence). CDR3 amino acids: CASSMTSGIDEQFF. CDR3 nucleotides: TGTGCCAGTAGTATGACTAGCGGGATCGATGAGCAGTTCTTC.

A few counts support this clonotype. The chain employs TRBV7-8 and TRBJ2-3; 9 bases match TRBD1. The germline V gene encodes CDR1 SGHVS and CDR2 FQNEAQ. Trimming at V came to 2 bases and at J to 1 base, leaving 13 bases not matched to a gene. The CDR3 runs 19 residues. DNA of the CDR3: TGTGCCAGCAGCTTAAGGGGACCGGGACAGGGTATGGGCACAGATACGCAGTATTTT. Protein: CASSLRGPGQGMGTDTQYF.

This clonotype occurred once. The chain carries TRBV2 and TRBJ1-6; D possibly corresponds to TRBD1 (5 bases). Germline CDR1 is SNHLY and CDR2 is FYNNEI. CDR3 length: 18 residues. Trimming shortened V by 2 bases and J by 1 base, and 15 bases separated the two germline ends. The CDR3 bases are TGTGCCAGCAGTGAACTAGCGCGGGGGATTTCCTATAATTCACCCCTCCACTTT. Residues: CASSELARGISYNSPLHF.

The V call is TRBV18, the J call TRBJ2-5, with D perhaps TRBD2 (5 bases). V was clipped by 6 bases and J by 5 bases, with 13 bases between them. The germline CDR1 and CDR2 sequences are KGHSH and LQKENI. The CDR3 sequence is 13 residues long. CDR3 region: CASSPGLTETQYF. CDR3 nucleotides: TGTGCCAGCTCTCCCGGACTCACGGAGACCCAGTACTTC.